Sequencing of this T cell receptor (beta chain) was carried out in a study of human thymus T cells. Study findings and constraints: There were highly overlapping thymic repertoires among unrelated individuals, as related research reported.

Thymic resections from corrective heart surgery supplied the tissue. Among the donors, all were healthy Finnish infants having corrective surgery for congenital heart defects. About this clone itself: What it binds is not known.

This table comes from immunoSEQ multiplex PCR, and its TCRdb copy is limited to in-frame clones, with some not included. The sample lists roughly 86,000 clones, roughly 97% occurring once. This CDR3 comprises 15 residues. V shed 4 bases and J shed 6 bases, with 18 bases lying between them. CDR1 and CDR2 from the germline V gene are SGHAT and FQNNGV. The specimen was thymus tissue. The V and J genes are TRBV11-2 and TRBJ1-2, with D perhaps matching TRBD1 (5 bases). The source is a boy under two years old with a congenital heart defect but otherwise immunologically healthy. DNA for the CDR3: TGTGCCAGCAGCTGGGGGGACTCCTCTCCAAATGGCTACACCTTC. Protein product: CASSWGDSSPNGYTF.